This entry lists 21 T cell receptor beta chains sequenced from one sample in a study of PD-1 blockade in classical Hodgkin lymphoma (dated by TCRdb to between 2020 and 2021). The method was the immunoSEQ multiplex PCR assay. TCRdb re-hosts the immuneACCESS table, in-frame sequences only. Its copies lack some clones; in the studies checked, an unresolved V gene accounts for under half of them, and the cause for the rest is not known. Counted in this sample were under 25,000 clones; around 68% of them appeared once. The ten largest clones add up to roughly 1.2% of the sample. Reading the label with the study, this specimen's time point is: cycle 4 day 1 (C4D1), after 6 weeks of nivolumab. All trial patients had relapsed after autologous stem cell transplantation, with cohorts A, B and C differing in prior brentuximab vedotin exposure. A Miltenyi CD4+ T cell isolation kit was used for magnetic negative selection to purify CD4+ T cells from thawed PBMCs.

Sample: CD4+ T cells from blood, taken before the fourth cycle of nivolumab. The receptor set was obtained from a human donor with classical Hodgkin lymphoma.

The V and J genes are TRBV28 and TRBJ2-7; perhaps D is TRBD1 or TRBD2 (5 bases each). CDR3 length: 16 amino acids. V was trimmed by 4 bases and J by 4 bases, leaving 20 bases between them. In germline, CDR1 is MDHEN, CDR2 SYDVKM. The CDR3 loop is CASSSHPGTVGYEQYF. In DNA, the CDR3 is TGTGCCAGCAGTTCACACCCCGGGACGGTGGGATACGAGCAGTACTTC.

The V call is TRBV6-5, the J call TRBJ2-6; D remains ambiguous. The ends were cut back, 2 bases at V and 0 bases at J, with 2 bases in the middle. The CDR3 runs 14 residues. The germline CDR1 and CDR2 sequences are MNHEY and SVGAGI. CDR3 nucleotide sequence: TGTGCCAGCAGTTACAGCTCTGGGGCCAACGTCCTGACTTTC. Encoded protein: CASSYSSGANVLTF.

The chain joins TRBV11-3 to TRBJ1-2; D gene unclear. Trimming shortened V by 3 bases and J by 2 bases, and 10 bases separated the two germline ends. From germline, CDR1 is SGHNT and CDR2 YENEEA. The CDR3 contains 14 residues. The CDR3 DNA is TGTGCCAGCAGCTTTCGACCCAGAAACTATGGCTACACCTTC. Amino acid sequence: CASSFRPRNYGYTF.

The CDR3: CASRVGGGSYEQYF. In DNA, the CDR3 is TGTGCCAGCAGGGTAGGGGGCGGCTCCTACGAGCAGTACTTC. The chain has TRBV14 and TRBJ2-7, with 7 bases lining up with TRBD1. This CDR3 is 14 amino acids long. The germline V gene has CDR1 SGHDN and CDR2 FVKESK. The junction had 5 bases not matched to a gene; V was cut back by 6 bases and J by 0 bases.

This clone was counted once. The V and J genes are TRBV5-4 and TRBJ1-1; D possibly corresponds to TRBD1 (5 bases). Germline V gene sequence: CDR1 SGHNT, CDR2 YYREEE (reference sequence). V dropped 4 bases and J dropped 1 base, with 14 bases sitting between them. This CDR3 region has 15 residues. CDR3 in amino acids: CASSRWTGGNTEAFF. The CDR3 region has the DNA TGTGCCAGCAGCCGATGGACGGGGGGGAACACTGAAGCTTTCTTT.

This sequence joins TRBV5-1 and TRBJ2-7, with a weak D call TRBD2 (6 bases). V lost 0 bases and J lost 5, with 15 bases in between. This CDR3 has 15 residues. Germline-derived CDR1 and CDR2 are SGHRS and YFSETQ. The CDR3 DNA follows: TGCGCCAGCAGCTTGGAGGAGGGGTTCATCAACGAGCAGTACTTC. Its translation: CASSLEEGFINEQYF.

This clone was counted a single time. J is TRBJ1-1 and V is TRBV28; D uncertain. V was clipped by 4 bases and J by 1 base, with 7 bases between them. The CDR3 sequence is 13 residues long. In germline, CDR1 is MDHEN, CDR2 SYDVKM. The CDR3 sequence: CASSSPPNTEAFF. The DNA of the CDR3 is TGTGCCAGCAGTTCCCCGCCGAACACTGAAGCTTTCTTT.

This clone occurred a few times. The gene calls are TRBV6-1 and TRBJ1-6; D possibly corresponds to TRBD1 (5 bases). CDR3 length: 13 residues. Germline CDR1 reads MNHNS; CDR2 reads SASEGT. V was trimmed by 4 bases and J by 7 bases, leaving 8 bases between them. The CDR3 nucleotides read TGTGCCAGCAGTGGTAGGGGAAATTCACCCCTCCACTTT. Its translation: CASSGRGNSPLHF.

This clone has only a few counts. This chain uses TRBV6-5 with TRBJ2-7; no reliable D call. Germline V gene data show CDR1 as MNHEY and CDR2 as SVGAGI. The CDR3 has 15 residues. V was clipped by 6 bases and J by 2 bases, with 17 bases between them. CDR3 region: CASSTSHRPPYEQYF. In DNA, the CDR3 is TGTGCCAGCAGCACCTCCCACCGGCCCCCCTACGAGCAGTACTTC.

The chain recombines TRBV18 with TRBJ1-2, with unresolved D. V was pared by 2 bases and J by 4 bases, with 11 bases between. The CDR3 contains 14 residues. Germline values: CDR1 KGHSH, CDR2 LQKENI. For the CDR3, the DNA is TGTGCCAGCTCACCAGGGCGGGATGGCTATGGCTACACCTTC. It codes for CASSPGRDGYGYTF.

This chain joins TRBV4-3 and TRBJ2-3; D unclear. Germline V gives CDR1 LGHNA, CDR2 YSLEER. This CDR3 comprises 13 residues. Trimming left V 0 bases short and J 10 bases short, with 11 bases between. In DNA, the CDR3 is TGCGCCAGCAGCCAAGAATCTCACCTTGCGCAGTATTTT. Amino acid sequence: CASSQESHLAQYF.

CDR3 nucleotide sequence: TGTGCCATCAGTGAGTCGGAGGGCTACGAGCAGTACTTC. Translated: CAISESEGYEQYF. The V call is TRBV10-3, the J call TRBJ2-7; maybe TRBD2 (6 bases). Trimming left V 0 bases short and J 3 bases short, with 6 bases between. The CDR3 is 13 residues long. Germline-derived CDR1 and CDR2 are ENHRY and SYGVKD.

The chain has TRBV18 and TRBJ1-4, with no clear D. V lost 0 bases and J 4 bases, leaving 9 bases between the germline ends. The CDR3 has 15 residues. Germline CDR1 KGHSH, CDR2 LQKENI. The CDR3, as DNA: TGTGCCAGCTCACCACCATCGCAACTTAATGAAAAACTGTTTTTT. Protein product: CASSPPSQLNEKLFF.

The CDR3 region is CSALGETQYF. CDR3 bases: TGCAGTGCTCTGGGTGAGACCCAGTACTTC. The chain couples TRBV20-1 to TRBJ2-5; D unresolved. V gave up 5 bases and J gave up 5 bases, with 6 bases separating them. The CDR3 contains 10 residues. Per the germline V gene, CDR1 is DFQATT and CDR2 is SNEGSKA (reference sequence).

The chain recombines TRBV9 with TRBJ1-4; TRBD1 aligns across 9 bases. Germline CDR1 reads SGDLS; CDR2 reads YYNGEE. Trimming cost V 0 bases and J 0 bases; bases outside gene matches: 6. The CDR3 sequence is 18 residues long. This chain's CDR3 is CASSVGSRTGATNEKLFF. Here the CDR3 DNA reads TGTGCCAGCAGCGTAGGATCCCGGACAGGGGCAACTAATGAAAAACTGTTTTTT.

The chain employs TRBV29-1 and TRBJ1-2; D unresolved. CDR1 SQVTM and CDR2 ANQGSEA come from the germline V gene. Between the trimmed V and J ends, which lost 3 bases and 4 bases, there was a span of 15 bases. The CDR3 length is 14 residues. Here the CDR3 reads CSVEGYNKLYGYTF. The CDR3 DNA reads TGCAGCGTTGAGGGATACAATAAACTCTATGGCTACACCTTC.

This chain uses TRBV5-6 with TRBJ2-3, with D possibly TRBD1 on 6 matching bases. Germline loops: CDR1 SGHDT, CDR2 YYEEEE. The CDR3 extends over 17 amino acids. V lost 0 bases and J 2 bases, leaving 16 bases between the germline ends. The CDR3 region has the DNA TGTGCCAGCAGCTTGGCCGGGTGGGGACAAGACACAGATACGCAGTATTTT. This encodes CASSLAGWGQDTDTQYF.

This rearrangement joins TRBV9 to TRBJ2-5, with 7 bases matching TRBD1. The CDR3 runs 14 residues. The ends lost 4 bases at V and 4 bases at J; junction bases unmatched: 7. Per the germline V gene, CDR1 is SGDLS and CDR2 is YYNGEE. Here the CDR3 DNA reads TGTGCCAGCAGCCTCGACAGGGTCCGAGAGACCCAGTACTTC. Translation: CASSLDRVRETQYF.

The gene calls are TRBV27 and TRBJ2-1; TRBD2 is a possible D gene (5 bases). This CDR3 comprises 14 residues. Trimming removed 3 bases at V and 3 bases at J, with 9 bases between. Per the germline V gene, CDR1 is MNHEY and CDR2 is SMNVEV (reference sequence). CDR3 DNA sequence: TGTGCCAGCAGTTTGAGGGCAGACTACAATGAGCAGTTCTTC. Encoded protein: CASSLRADYNEQFF.

The chain combines TRBV4-2 with TRBJ2-1; no reliable D call. Germline loops: CDR1 LGHNA, CDR2 YNFKEQ. V shed 1 base and J shed 2 bases, with 6 bases lying between them. The CDR3 sequence is 14 residues long. CDR3 DNA: TGTGCCAGCAGCCAAGGGCCAGCCTACAATGAGCAGTTCTTC. Translated, it gives CASSQGPAYNEQFF.

V is TRBV11-3 and J is TRBJ2-3, with D possibly TRBD2 on 5 matching bases. V dropped 2 bases and J dropped 1 base, with 13 bases sitting between them. Germline CDR1 SGHNT, CDR2 YENEEA. The CDR3 sequence is 16 residues long. The DNA for the CDR3 is TGTGCCAGCAGCTTATCCGGGAACGTGGGCACAGATACGCAGTATTTT. Translation: CASSLSGNVGTDTQYF.